This TCR beta chain was captured in a study of shared clonotypes between healthy human individuals. Libraries were prepared by immunoSEQ multiplex PCR; TCRdb keeps only in-frame clonotypes and omits some of them. The data show over 2 million clones, 85% to 95% seen once. Per germline, CDR1 LNHDA and CDR2 SQIVND (reference sequence). Between the trimmed V and J ends, which lost 5 bases and 16 bases, there was a span of 15 bases. The CDR3 totals 12 residues. This clonotype was obtained from a man younger than 30 in good health. The sample taken for sequencing was naive CD4+ T cells sorted from blood. Subset of the sample: CD45RA+ positively selected. The chain couples TRBV19 to TRBJ1-6; possibly TRBD1 for D (5 bases). CDR3 region: CASSSRDFVLHF. For the CDR3, the DNA is TGTGCCAGTAGTTCCAGGGACTTCGTTCTCCACTTT.